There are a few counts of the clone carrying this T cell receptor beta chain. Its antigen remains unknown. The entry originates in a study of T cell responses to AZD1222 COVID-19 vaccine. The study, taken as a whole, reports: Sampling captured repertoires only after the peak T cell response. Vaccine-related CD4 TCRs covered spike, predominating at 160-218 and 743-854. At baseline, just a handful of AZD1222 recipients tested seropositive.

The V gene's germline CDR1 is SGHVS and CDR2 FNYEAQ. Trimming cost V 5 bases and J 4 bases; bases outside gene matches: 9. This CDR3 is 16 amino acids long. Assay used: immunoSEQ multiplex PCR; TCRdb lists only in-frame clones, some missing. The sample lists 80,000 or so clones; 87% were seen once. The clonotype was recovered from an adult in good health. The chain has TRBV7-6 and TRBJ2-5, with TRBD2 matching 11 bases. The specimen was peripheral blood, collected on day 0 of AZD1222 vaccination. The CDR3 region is CASSPAGLAAPETQYF. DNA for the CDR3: TGTGCCAGCAGCCCGGCGGGACTAGCGGCCCCAGAGACCCAGTACTTC.